This TCR beta chain was sequenced in a study of T cell changes during pregnancy in multiple sclerosis. CDR3 length: 14 amino acids. CDR1 and CDR2 (germline): MDHEN, SYDVKM. Germline trimming cut 6 bases from V and 5 bases from J; bases unmatched to any gene: 8. Sequencing was performed with immunoSEQ multiplex PCR; in TCRdb, only in-frame clones are kept and a portion is missing. The sample lists about 44,000 clones, approximately 90% occurring once. This clone was recorded once. The sequence was collected from a female donor with multiple sclerosis, enrolled in a pregnancy study. Sequencing used CD4+ T cells from peripheral blood mononuclear cells, obtained before pregnancy. The rearrangement uses TRBV28 and TRBJ2-7; 9 nucleotides align to TRBD2. The CDR3 here is CASSGLAGAHEQYF. DNA of the CDR3: TGTGCCAGCAGCGGATTAGCGGGAGCCCACGAGCAGTACTTC.